This entry concerns a single T cell receptor beta chain. Its antigen is still unknown. The input lacks base qualities; no much larger clone sits a single base away. V lost 4 bases and J lost 5 bases, and the count of bases not matched to a germline gene is 6. For CDR1 and CDR2, the germline V gene lists SGHRS and YFSETQ. Counted from cysteine to phenylalanine, this CDR3 has 15 amino acids. Left in the record is the CDR3 DNA by itself, 45 bases read in frame from the first base. This entry comes from a study of CD8+ T cells in alopecia areata (dated by TCRdb to the late 2010s). Background for the entire study: The treated patients took part in an open-label pilot trial in which moderate-to-severe alopecia areata was treated with oral tofacitinib at 5 to 10 mg twice daily. Patients received tofacitinib for 6 to 18 months and were then followed off drug for 6 months to check for delayed response and recurrence. To study T cell clonal expansion in alopecia areata, the researchers applied high-throughput TCRbeta sequencing to both the C3H/HeJ mouse model and human patients. Scalp tissue and sorted CD4+ and CD8+ peripheral blood T cells from patchy and totalis/universalis alopecia areata patients and from healthy controls were covered by human TCRbeta sequencing. Biopsies were taken from tofacitinib-treated patients at baseline and again at 4 and 24 weeks into treatment, and several of those patients also had a later scalp biopsy. Clonality in the scalp was compared among normal scalp (n=4), patchy alopecia areata scalp (n=8), and alopecia totalis/universalis scalp (n=8). RNA came from the PAXgene miRNA kit for fixed scalp, the miRNeasy kit for PBMCs, and the RNeasy kit for mouse skin. TCRbeta CDR3 regions were amplified by immunoSEQ multiplex PCR with 35 Vbeta forward and 13 Jbeta reverse primers. Broader findings and caveats from the paper: Resident alphabeta T cells in normal human skin are also sequenced, complicating scalp TCR repertoire analysis, unlike mouse skin dominated by gammadelta T cells. Compared with mice, TCR sequences shared between patients were less clear, possibly partly because of HLA diversity across the patient population. Compared with normal scalp, lesional scalp, particularly in alopecia totalis/universalis, had higher clonality and more expanded CD8+ clones, which suggests antigenic drive.

The library relied on the immunoSEQ multiplex PCR assay. To provide template for TCR sequencing, every sample had RNA extracted and reverse transcribed into cDNA. SuperScript III was used to make first-strand cDNA, primed with a 2:1 mix of oligo-dT and random hexamers. A synthetic immune receptor repertoire was used to gauge amplification bias, and whatever bias remained was removed computationally. As for the authors' bioinformatics: Raw reads were preprocessed for error removal, and CDR3 was defined according to IMGT conventions as running from the conserved cysteine to phenylalanine. To get clonality, Shannon entropy was normalized by log2 of the number of productive unique TCRs and the result was subtracted from 1. Scalp TCRbeta sequences were cross-referenced with sorted blood CD4 and CD8 repertoires so that the CD4 or CD8 identity of scalp clones could be inferred. TCRdb mirrors the immuneACCESS table, restricted to in-frame sequences. Some clones are absent from its copies; in checked studies, under half trace to an unresolved V gene, and the reason for the others is unknown. V and J calls and clone size are copied from that table; D and trimming were computed from the DNA. Present in this sample are roughly 180,000 clones, roughly 63% of which were seen just once. The top ten hold approximately 1.7% of the sample.

Read against the paper, the sample's time point label means: baseline before oral tofacitinib. Lesional scalp punch biopsies and peripheral blood were obtained from alopecia areata patients. PBMCs were separated by density centrifugation and stained for CD3, CD4 and CD8, after which CD4+ and CD8+ T cells were sorted on a FACSAria. Sequenced here: CD4+ T cells sorted from blood, sampled at week 0. The V and J segments used are TRBV5-1 and TRBJ2-2, with TRBD1 identical over 9 junction bases. This TCR was recovered from a human donor with alopecia areata. CDR3 region: CASSITGTGTGELFF. The nucleotides are TGCGCCAGCAGCATCACAGGGACAGGGACCGGGGAGCTGTTTTTT.